Below, 26 T cell receptor beta chains from the same sample are listed, as sequenced in a study of glioma-infiltrating T cells. The iRepertoire nested amplicon-rescue multiplex PCR amplified TCR alpha and beta CDR3s from RNA. MiXCR, applied by TCRdb to the multiplex PCR reads, yields one record per CDR3 protein. The sample carries about 400,000 distinct CDR3 sequences, roughly two fifths recorded once. The sequenced sample was glioma tissue, nonneoplastic brain tissue, or PBMCs (not recorded which). These receptors came from a human donor with low-grade glioma or glioblastoma, undergoing nonglioma brain surgery, or in good health (not recorded which).

This clonotype has ten or more counts. The chain links TRBV20-1 to TRBJ2-3; D perhaps matches TRBD1 (6 bases). V shed 2 bases and J shed 0 bases, with 6 bases lying between them. This CDR3 has 13 residues. Per germline, CDR1 DFQATT and CDR2 SNEGSKA (reference sequence). CDR3 sequence reads: CSARRGSTDTQYF. For the CDR3, the DNA is TGCAGTGCTAGAAGGGGGAGCACAGATACGCAGTATTTT.

The gene calls are TRBV28 and TRBJ2-5; D unresolved. Germline V lookup: CDR1 MDHEN, CDR2 SYDVKM. The ends were cut back, 7 bases at V and 1 base at J, with 13 bases in the middle. This CDR3 has 14 residues. This CDR3 is CASKRASPQETQYF. In nucleotides, the CDR3 is TGTGCCAGCAAACGGGCTAGTCCCCAAGAGACCCAGTACTTC.

The J gene is TRBJ1-1, the V gene TRBV3-1, with D perhaps TRBD1 (5 bases). CDR3 size: 16 residues. Trimming removed 1 base from V and 5 bases from J, with 17 bases in between. CDR1 LGHDT and CDR2 YNNKEL come from the germline V gene (reference sequence). CDR3 residues: CASSQGGGGGGTEAFF. Here the CDR3 DNA reads TGTGCCAGCAGCCAAGGTGGGGGAGGCGGCGGTACTGAAGCTTTCTTT.

This chain uses TRBV20-1 with TRBJ2-7, with a tentative D call TRBD1 (6 bases). There are 14 residues in the CDR3. The V and J ends lost 6 bases and 5 bases respectively, with 20 bases between them. Germline CDR1 DFQATT, CDR2 SNEGSKA (reference sequence). The CDR3 protein is CSASASWTVHEQYF. In DNA form, the CDR3 reads TGCAGTGCCAGCGCCTCATGGACAGTCCACGAGCAGTACTTC.

This clonotype has only a few counts. The chain recombines TRBV28 with TRBJ1-2; 7 bases align to TRBD1. CDR1 and CDR2 (germline): MDHEN, SYDVKM. CDR3 size: 14 residues. Trimming removed 4 bases from V and 3 bases from J; junction bases left unmatched: 5. This CDR3 reads CASSSGTGDYGYTF. The CDR3 DNA is TGTGCCAGCAGTTCGGGTACAGGGGACTATGGCTACACCTTC.

A note on this clonotype: At one boundary the junction diverges from the germline segment, which might be a read error. The gene calls are TRBV20-1 and TRBJ1-4; weak D call: TRBD1 (5 bases). The CDR3 runs to 18 residues. Germline loops: CDR1 DFQATT, CDR2 SNEGSKA (reference sequence). CDR3 sequence reads: CSAEDISLIIATNEKLFF. CDR3 DNA sequence: TGCAGTGCTGAGGACATCTCACTAATTATCGCAACTAATGAAAAGCTGTTTTTT.

This clonotype was detected a few times. V usage is TRBV12-3 or TRBV12-4 and J usage is TRBJ2-3; tentatively, D is TRBD1 (5 bases). V dropped 5 bases and J dropped 2 bases, with 14 bases sitting between them. The CDR3 covers 15 residues. The CDR3 coding sequence is TGTGCCAGCAGTCCCAGGGCTGGCTACACAGATACGCAGTATTTT. Translating it yields CASSPRAGYTDTQYF.

This clonotype was counted between two and nine times. The rearrangement links TRBV10-3 to TRBJ2-7; weak D call: TRBD1 (5 bases). CDR1 and CDR2 from the germline V gene are ENHRY and SYGVKD. Trimming shortened V by 8 bases and J by 6 bases, and 8 bases separated the two germline ends. The CDR3 has 10 residues. CDR3 protein: CAIGAPEQYF. The DNA for the CDR3 is TGTGCCATCGGGGCCCCCGAGCAGTACTTC.

In this sample, this clonotype turned up many times. The V gene is TRBV12-3 or TRBV12-4, the J gene TRBJ1-5; TRBD1 aligns across 7 bases. CDR3 size: 12 residues. V lost 6 bases, J lost 6 bases, and 2 bases stayed unmatched. CDR3 loop: CASSDRAQPQHF. Here the CDR3 DNA reads TGTGCCAGCAGCGACAGGGCTCAGCCCCAGCATTTT.

The J gene is TRBJ2-5, the V gene TRBV7-9; no definite D call. The germline gives CDR1 SEHNR, CDR2 FQNEAQ (reference sequence). Deletions cut 5 bases from V and 1 base from J, with 14 bases between. This CDR3 is built from 15 residues. CDR3 residues: CASSPAVGTQETQYF. The CDR3 DNA sequence: TGTGCCAGCAGCCCCGCCGTAGGCACCCAAGAGACCCAGTACTTC. The full variable domain, rest sourced from reference TRBV7-9 and TRBJ2-5, is DTGVSQNPRHKITKRGQNVTFRCDPISEHNRLYWYRQTLGQGPEFLTYFQNEAQLEKSRLLSDRFSAERPKGSFSTLEIQRTEQGDSAMYLCASSPAVGTQETQYFGPGTRLLVL.

The V gene is TRBV25-1, the J gene TRBJ1-2; TRBD1 might be the D (5 bases). Trimming took off 2 bases at V and 8 bases at J, with 21 bases between the two ends. The CDR3 runs 16 residues. Germline CDR1 is MGHDK and CDR2 is SYGVNS. CDR3 DNA sequence: TGTGCCAGCAGTGAAGGGCGGCAGGGACCCCATTTGGGCTACACCTTC. It is translated as CASSEGRQGPHLGYTF.

This clonotype has a handful of counts. CDR3 amino acids: CSAHPHTGANNSPLHF. CDR3 bases: TGCAGTGCTCATCCTCATACAGGCGCCAATAATTCACCCCTCCACTTT. This chain joins TRBV20-1 and TRBJ1-6, with a tentative D call TRBD1 (5 bases). The germline gives CDR1 DFQATT, CDR2 SNEGSKA (reference sequence). The germline V and J ends were trimmed by 5 bases and 5 bases, with 19 bases remaining between them. The CDR3 contains 16 residues.

This clonotype was detected a few times. V usage is TRBV7-4 and J usage is TRBJ2-1, with D perhaps TRBD1 or TRBD2 (5 bases each). V was clipped by 5 bases and J by 5 bases, with 22 bases between them. Germline V CDR1 and CDR2: SGHVT, SQSDAQ. CDR3 length: 17 amino acids. The CDR3 sequence is CASSGDVFVPTNNEQFF. The CDR3, as DNA: TGTGCCAGCAGCGGGGACGTTTTTGTACCTACAAACAATGAGCAGTTCTTC. Full variable domain (rest looked up from reference TRBV7-4 and TRBJ2-1): GAGVSQSPRYKVAKRGRDVALRCDSISGHVTLYWYRQTLGQGSEVLTYSQSDAQRDKSGRPSGRFSAERPERSVSTLKIQRTEQGDSAVYLCASSGDVFVPTNNEQFFGPGTRLTVL.

This clonotype was seen more than once but under ten times. The chain employs TRBV6-2 or TRBV6-3 and TRBJ2-7, with 7 nucleotides matching TRBD1. Germline lookup yields CDR1 MNHEY and CDR2 SVGEGT. J was trimmed by 8 bases and V by 5 bases; bases with no gene match: 18. The CDR3 has 16 amino acids. CDR3 DNA: TGTGCCAGCAGTCCCAGACAGGGATCCCCTTTGTACAAGCAGTACTTC. Its translation: CASSPRQGSPLYKQYF.

This clonotype came up once. The chain couples TRBV15 to TRBJ1-2; D not resolved. The CDR3 consists of 15 residues. CDR1 LNHNV and CDR2 YYDKDF come from the germline V gene (reference sequence). V was trimmed by 0 bases and J by 1 base, leaving 9 bases between them. The CDR3 nucleotides read TGTGCCACCAGCAGAGATCAAAGAGATAACTATGGCTACACCTTC. Translation gives CATSRDQRDNYGYTF.

A note on this clonotype: The junction departs from germline at one end; a sequencing error may be responsible. V is TRBV7-9 and J is TRBJ2-2; perhaps TRBD2 as D (6 bases). CDR3 length: 15 amino acids. The germline CDR1 and CDR2 sequences are SEHNR and FQNEAQ (reference sequence). The CDR3 reads CASSVSGLHTGELSF. For the CDR3, the DNA is TGTGCCAGCAGCGTTAGCGGACTCCACACCGGGGAGCTGTCTTTT.

Notes on this clonotype: One end of the junction varies from germline; a read error may be responsible. CDR3 in DNA: TGTGCCATCATACTTGGGCGCCCGAGCACTCAGCCCCAGCATTTT. This gives the protein CAIILGRPSTQPQHF. The rearrangement links TRBV10-3 to TRBJ1-5; D unclear. Germline CDR1 is ENHRY and CDR2 is SYGVKD. There are 15 residues in the CDR3.

This clonotype came up once. This may be a read error, as it is one base from a much larger clone. CDR3: CASSVRQGPETQYF. The CDR3 DNA reads as TGTGCCAGCAGTGTCAGACAGGGCCCAGAGACCCAGTACTTC. The chain recombines TRBV27 with TRBJ2-5, with 7 bases identical to TRBD1. J lost 4 bases, V lost 5 bases, and 7 bases had no gene match. This CDR3 region has 14 residues. Germline lookup yields CDR1 MNHEY and CDR2 SMNVEV (reference sequence).

The chain recombines TRBV28 with TRBJ2-1; 10 nucleotides agree with TRBD1. The V segment lost 6 bases and the J segment 8 bases; nucleotides outside the gene matches: 7. CDR1 is MDHEN and CDR2 is SYDVKM in the germline V gene. The CDR3 is 14 residues long. The chain's CDR3 is CASRDRGRWDEQFF. The CDR3, as DNA: TGTGCCAGCAGAGACAGGGGGCGCTGGGATGAGCAGTTCTTC.

Regarding this clonotype: No conserved phenylalanine or tryptophan is present at the end of the CDR3, so a read error is the likely explanation. The chain recombines TRBV19 with TRBJ1-1; weak D call: TRBD1 (5 bases). CDR3 length equals 12 residues. The ends were cut back, 6 bases at V and 0 bases at J, with 5 bases in the middle. Germline V gene sequence: CDR1 LNHDA, CDR2 SQIVND (reference sequence). The CDR3 here is CASSRVNTEAFL. DNA of the CDR3: TGTGCCAGTAGCAGGGTGAACACTGAAGCTTTCCTT.

Many counts were recorded for this clonotype. This chain connects TRBV20-1 to TRBJ1-2, with D tentatively TRBD1 (5 bases). Trimming took off 1 base at V and 0 bases at J, with 12 bases between the two ends. CDR1 is DFQATT and CDR2 is SNEGSKA in the germline V gene (reference sequence). This CDR3 is built from 15 residues. The DNA for the CDR3 is TGCAGTGCTAGAGCCCCGACAGTAGCTAACTATGGCTACACCTTC. Translation gives CSARAPTVANYGYTF.

For this clonotype: A much bigger clone sits one base away, suggesting this may be a read error. The V and J genes are TRBV28 and TRBJ2-7; D possibly corresponds to TRBD1 (6 bases). Looked up from germline, CDR1 is MDHEN and CDR2 is SYDVKM. This CDR3 spans 14 amino acids. V lost 7 bases to trimming and J lost 2 bases, with 15 bases between them. CDR3 DNA: TGTGCCAGCATGGGCAGGGGTAGGCCCTACGAGCAGTACTTC. Its translation is CASMGRGRPYEQYF.

This clonotype was observed a handful of times. The rearrangement joins TRBV19 to TRBJ1-5; 7 nucleotides agree with TRBD1. The CDR3 loop spans 14 amino acids. The J segment lost 6 bases and the V segment lost 5 bases, leaving 7 bases of the junction unmatched. Germline CDR1 is LNHDA and CDR2 is SQIVND (reference sequence). CDR3 DNA: TGTGCCAGTAGTTCCCAGGGGGGTCCTCAGCCCCAGCATTTT. Translated: CASSSQGGPQPQHF.

A word on this clonotype: A read error may be the cause here, since a much bigger clone is one base away. The chain recombines TRBV11-2 with TRBJ2-7; the match to TRBD1 covers 12 bases. The CDR3 length is 16 residues. Germline CDR1 SGHAT, CDR2 FQNNGV. V lost 6 bases to trimming and J lost 6 bases; unmatched junction nucleotides: 12. In DNA form, the CDR3 reads TGTGCCAGCAGGGGTTATGGGGGACAGGGGGCATGCGAGCAGTACTTC. This codes for CASRGYGGQGACEQYF.

With respect to this clonotype: One end of the junction does not line up with germline, which may come from a read error. The chain carries TRBV6-2 or TRBV6-3 and TRBJ1-5; a possible D gene is TRBD1 (6 bases). The germline CDR1 and CDR2 sequences are MNHEY and SVGEGT. This CDR3 region has 19 residues. The CDR3 DNA follows: TGTGCCATCAGTGAGCTAGGACCGGGGGCAGGGAGTGGCAATCAGCCCCAGCATTTT. Translated: CAISELGPGAGSGNQPQHF.

The chain uses TRBV6-2 or TRBV6-3 and TRBJ1-2; the D is unclear. Germline values: CDR1 MNHEY, CDR2 SVGEGT. V was cut by 10 bases and J by 7 bases, with 25 bases left in between. The CDR3 runs to 15 residues. This CDR3 reads CATVNGNTAGSGYTF. CDR3 DNA sequence: TGTGCCACCGTCAATGGCAACACCGCCGGCTCTGGCTACACCTTC.